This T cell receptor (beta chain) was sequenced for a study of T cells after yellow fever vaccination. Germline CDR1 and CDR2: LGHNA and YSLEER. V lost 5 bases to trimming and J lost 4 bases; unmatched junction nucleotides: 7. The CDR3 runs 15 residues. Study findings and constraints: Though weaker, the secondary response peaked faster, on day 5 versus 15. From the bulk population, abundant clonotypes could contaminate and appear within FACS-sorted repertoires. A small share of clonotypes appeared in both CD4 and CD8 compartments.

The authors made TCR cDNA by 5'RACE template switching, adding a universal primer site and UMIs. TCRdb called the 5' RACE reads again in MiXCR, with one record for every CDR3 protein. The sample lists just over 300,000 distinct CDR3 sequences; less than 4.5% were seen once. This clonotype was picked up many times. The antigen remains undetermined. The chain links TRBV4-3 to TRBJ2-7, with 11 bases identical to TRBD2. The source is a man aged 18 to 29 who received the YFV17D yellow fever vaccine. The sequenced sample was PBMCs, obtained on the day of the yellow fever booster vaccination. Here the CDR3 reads CASSKTSGIEYEQYF. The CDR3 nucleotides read TGCGCCAGCAGCAAGACTAGCGGGATAGAGTACGAGCAGTACTTC.